Below are 4 T cell receptor beta chains sequenced from a single sample in a study of regulatory T cells in long-lasting Graves disease. Through Arm-PCR of CDR3 regions and iRepertoire HTBI primers, TCR beta libraries were built. TCRdb re-derived calls from the multiplex PCR reads in MiXCR, one entry per CDR3 protein. The sample contains nearly 350,000 distinct CDR3 sequences, roughly a fifth of which appear only once. This sample's time point: persistent/refractory GD, antithyroid drugs over 5 years with positive TRAb. The TCR library was made from RNA extracted from PBMCs. The sample consisted of peripheral blood mononuclear cells (PBMCs), taken when the disease was refractory, from a patient treated with antithyroid drugs. All receptors derive from a female donor with Graves disease.

The chain couples TRBV3-1 to TRBJ1-3; D may be TRBD1 (5 bases). Trimming removed 1 base at V and 0 bases at J, with 10 bases between. Germline V lookup: CDR1 LGHDT, CDR2 YNNKEL (reference sequence). The CDR3 spans 16 residues. CDR3 sequence (DNA): TGTGCCAGCAGCCAAGTGGGACTGTTCTCTGGAAACACCATATATTTT. Translating it yields CASSQVGLFSGNTIYF.

The chain recombines TRBV30 with TRBJ2-7; TRBD1 agrees at 10 bases. The ends lost 1 base at V and 5 bases at J; junction bases unmatched: 5. CDR1 GTSNPN and CDR2 SVGIG come from the germline V gene (reference sequence). This CDR3 is built from 14 residues. CDR3 amino acids: CAWSGGTGDNEQYF. Here the CDR3 DNA reads TGTGCCTGGAGTGGGGGGACAGGGGACAACGAGCAGTACTTC.

V is TRBV7-9 and J is TRBJ2-7; D perhaps matches TRBD1 (6 bases). V shed 3 bases and J shed 7 bases, with 13 bases lying between them. Germline CDR1 is SEHNR and CDR2 is FQNEAQ (reference sequence). The CDR3 sequence is 13 residues long. The CDR3 DNA reads as TGTGCCAGCAGCTTGGGACACGCCTGGGAGCAGTACTTC. Translating gives CASSLGHAWEQYF.

Only a few counts were recorded for this clonotype. The V call is TRBV3-1, the J call TRBJ1-2, with TRBD1 matching 7 bases. Trimming at V came to 3 bases and at J to 4 bases, leaving 5 bases not matched to a gene. Germline lookup yields CDR1 LGHDT and CDR2 YNNKEL (reference sequence). The CDR3 is made up of 14 amino acids. CDR3 protein: CASSHRQGFYGYTF. The CDR3 nucleotides read TGTGCCAGCAGCCACCGACAGGGCTTCTATGGCTACACCTTC.